The present T cell receptor (beta chain) was sequenced within a study of control samples from healthy donors and cancer patients. Clones were sequenced by immunoSEQ multiplex PCR, and TCRdb holds only the in-frame ones, with some missing. The table shows about 160,000 clones, with 96% occurring only once. The sample comprised blood. The source of this sequence is a woman in her twenties or thirties in good health.

CDR3 DNA sequence: TGTGCCAGCAGCCGAGACTCCTACGAGCAGTACTTC. This sequence encodes CASSRDSYEQYF. The chain joins TRBV5-5 to TRBJ2-7, with D unresolved. Trimming took 4 bases from V and 0 from J, leaving 5 bases between them. The germline gives CDR1 SGHKS, CDR2 YYEKEE (reference sequence). The CDR3 has 12 amino acids.